This TCR beta chain derives from a study of OX40 agonist ivuxolimab in advanced cancers. Study at large: Ivuxolimab was delivered to patients intravenously every 2 weeks at doses spanning 0.01 to 10 mg/kg.

Only in-frame clones appear in the TCRdb table, and some are missing; sequencing was by immunoSEQ multiplex PCR. Here the sample spans 40,000 to 55,000 clones, 75% to 90% being singletons. A word on this clone: Its antigen is undetermined.

Germline CDR1 LNHDA, CDR2 SQIVND (reference sequence). This CDR3 is 13 amino acids long. Trimming took 7 bases from V and 9 from J, leaving 16 bases between them. Study-wide points: Nonresponders included some who also had low normalized T-cell clonal expansion.

Source: CD4+ or CD8+ T cells sorted from blood, taken in a trial of the OX40 agonist ivuxolimab. The chain has TRBV19 and TRBJ1-5, with D possibly being TRBD1 (5 bases). This receptor was obtained from an adult with an advanced solid tumor such as melanoma, head and neck, liver or kidney cancer. The CDR3 bases are TGTGCCAGTACAGGGACGGCCGTGGGGCCCCAGCATTTT. This codes for CASTGTAVGPQHF. Using reference TRBV19 and TRBJ1-5 for the parts outside the CDR3, the full variable domain is DGGITQSPKYLFRKEGQNVTLSCEQNLNHDAMYWYRQDPGQGLRLIYYSQIVNDFQKGDIAEGYSVSREKKESFPLTVTSAQKNPTAFYLCASTGTAVGPQHFGDGTRLSIL.